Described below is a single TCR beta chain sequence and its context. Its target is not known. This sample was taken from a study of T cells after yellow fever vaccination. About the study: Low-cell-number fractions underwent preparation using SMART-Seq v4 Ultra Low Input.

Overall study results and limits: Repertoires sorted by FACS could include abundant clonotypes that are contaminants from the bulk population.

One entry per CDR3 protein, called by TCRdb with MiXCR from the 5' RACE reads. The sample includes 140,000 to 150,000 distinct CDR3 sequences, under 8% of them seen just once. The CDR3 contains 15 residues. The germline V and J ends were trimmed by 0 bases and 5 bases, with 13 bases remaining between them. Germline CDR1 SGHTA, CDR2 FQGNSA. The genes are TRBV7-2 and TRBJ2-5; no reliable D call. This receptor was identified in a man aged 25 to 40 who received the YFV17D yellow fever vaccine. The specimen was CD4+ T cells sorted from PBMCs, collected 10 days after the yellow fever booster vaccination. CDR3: CASSLASVKQETQYF. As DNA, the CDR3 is TGTGCCAGCAGCTTAGCGAGTGTTAAGCAGGAGACCCAGTACTTC.